Below, 31 T cell receptor beta chains from the same sample are listed, as sequenced in a study of cytomegalovirus exposure and HLA in healthy donors. The study ran its PCR with 60 Vbeta and 13 Jbeta primers. This table comes from immunoSEQ multiplex PCR, and its TCRdb copy is limited to in-frame clones, with some not included. The top ten hold roughly 3.1% of the sample, which has under 150,000 clones, 75% seen once. Material: PBMCs. These receptors were obtained from a man between 25 and 39 years old in good health and CMV-seronegative.

The V and J genes are TRBV6-1 and TRBJ1-5, with D possibly being TRBD1 (5 bases). CDR1 is MNHNS, CDR2 SASEGT, per germline. V lost 2 bases and J lost 0, with 5 bases in between. This CDR3 has 14 amino acids. CDR3 protein: CASSEQGSNQPQHF. CDR3 coding DNA: TGTGCCAGCAGTGAACAGGGTAGCAATCAGCCCCAGCATTTT.

V usage is TRBV7-9 and J usage is TRBJ2-7; D remains unclear. The V end was cut by 1 base, the J end by 2 bases, with 9 bases between. CDR1 and CDR2 from the germline V gene are SEHNR and FQNEAQ (reference sequence). This CDR3 is built from 14 residues. Written as DNA, the CDR3 is TGTGCCAGCAGCTTAGTCTCAGCGCCCTACGAGCAGTACTTC. Translated, it gives CASSLVSAPYEQYF.

This rearrangement joins TRBV6-5 to TRBJ2-7; no clear D. The CDR3 consists of 11 residues. The germline CDR1 and CDR2 sequences are MNHEY and SVGAGI. Trimming pared 8 bases from V and 4 bases from J, leaving 9 bases between. CDR3 bases: TGTGCCAGCCGCGCTGAGTACGAGCAGTACTTC. It specifies CASRAEYEQYF.

The genes are TRBV2 and TRBJ2-3; the match to TRBD2 covers 10 bases. This CDR3 has 14 amino acids. The J segment lost 6 bases and the V segment lost 6 bases, leaving 6 bases of the junction unmatched. CDR1 and CDR2 (germline): SNHLY, FYNNEI. CDR3 nucleotide sequence: TGTGCCAGCAGGCTAGCGGGAGAGCACGATACGCAGTATTTT. This encodes CASRLAGEHDTQYF.

This chain links TRBV30 with TRBJ2-7; D is perhaps TRBD1 (5 bases). The germline gives CDR1 GTSNPN, CDR2 SVGIG (reference sequence). V shed 5 bases and J shed 0 bases, with 14 bases lying between them. The CDR3 extends over 14 amino acids. As DNA, the CDR3 is TGTGCCTGGGCCCGGACAAGTTCCTCCTACGAGCAGTACTTC. Amino acid sequence: CAWARTSSSYEQYF.

The genes are TRBV27 and TRBJ2-7, with TRBD2 matching over 10 bases. With 5 bases clipped from V and 2 bases from J, the junction kept 3 bases outside the gene matches. The germline V gene encodes CDR1 MNHEY and CDR2 SMNVEV (reference sequence). There are 14 residues in the CDR3. CDR3 protein: CASSLAGDTYEQYF. DNA for the CDR3: TGTGCCAGCAGTCTAGCGGGAGATACCTACGAGCAGTACTTC.

This clone was seen more than once but under ten times. The genes are TRBV28 and TRBJ2-7; D uncertain. Trimming removed 6 bases at V and 7 bases at J, with 16 bases between. CDR3 length: 13 residues. Germline V gene lookup returns CDR1 MDHEN and CDR2 SYDVKM. CDR3: CASSPPFLREQYF. The CDR3 DNA reads TGTGCCAGCAGCCCCCCCTTTCTACGAGAGCAGTACTTC.

The genes are TRBV5-1 and TRBJ2-5; TRBD2 agrees at 7 bases. The CDR3 totals 15 residues. Per the germline V gene, CDR1 is SGHRS and CDR2 is YFSETQ. With V trimmed by 4 bases and J by 1 base, 7 bases remained unmatched. Here the CDR3 DNA reads TGCGCCAGCAGCGTAACAGCGGGGACCCAAGAGACCCAGTACTTC. This sequence encodes CASSVTAGTQETQYF.

V gene TRBV7-2 combines with J gene TRBJ1-5; tentative D call: TRBD1 (5 bases). V lost 1 base and J 5 bases, leaving 9 bases between the germline ends. This CDR3 comprises 14 residues. Germline CDR1 reads SGHTA; CDR2 reads FQGNSA. CDR3 DNA sequence: TGTGCCAGCAGCTTAGGTCACAGGTATCAGCCCCAGCATTTT. As protein: CASSLGHRYQPQHF.

The V and J genes are TRBV5-6 and TRBJ1-2; maybe TRBD1 (6 bases). Germline V lookup: CDR1 SGHDT, CDR2 YYEEEE. V lost 2 bases and J lost 5, with 19 bases in between. This CDR3 contains 16 residues. CDR3: CASSLDEYRAGYGYTF. The CDR3 coding sequence is TGTGCCAGCAGCTTAGACGAGTACAGGGCGGGTTATGGCTACACCTTC.

V gene TRBV4-2 combines with J gene TRBJ2-7, with 15 bases matching TRBD2. The CDR3 has 17 amino acids. Germline trimming cut 4 bases from V and 3 bases from J; bases unmatched to any gene: 7. Germline V gene data show CDR1 as LGHNA and CDR2 as YNFKEQ. DNA for the CDR3: TGTGCCAGCAGCCGGGGACTAGCGGGAGGAGGCGGCTACGAGCAGTACTTC. Protein: CASSRGLAGGGGYEQYF.

V usage is TRBV29-1 and J usage is TRBJ1-1, with TRBD1 as a possible D gene (5 bases). The CDR3 runs to 14 residues. Trimming removed 1 base from V and 10 bases from J, with 19 bases in between. CDR1 is SQVTM and CDR2 is ANQGSEA in the germline V gene. The CDR3 spells CSVEGTGLERGAFF. The CDR3 DNA is TGCAGCGTTGAAGGGACCGGGCTCGAAAGGGGAGCTTTCTTT.

The CDR3 DNA sequence: TGCGCCAGCAGCCAAAAACCGGCGTCGGGGTATGGCTACACCTTC. Encoded protein: CASSQKPASGYGYTF. This rearrangement joins TRBV4-3 to TRBJ1-2; no definite D call. The V end lost 2 bases, the J end lost 5 bases, and 15 bases lay between the germline ends. CDR1 and CDR2 (germline): LGHNA, YSLEER. The CDR3 covers 15 residues.

V gene TRBV13 combines with J gene TRBJ2-5; possible D gene TRBD2, 6 bases. Per germline, CDR1 PRHDT and CDR2 FYEKMQ (reference sequence). The CDR3 spans 15 residues. With 5 bases removed from V and 0 bases from J, the gap between germline ends came to 13 bases. The DNA of the CDR3 is TGTGCCAGCAGCAAACCGGGAGACAACCAAGAGACCCAGTACTTC. Amino acid sequence: CASSKPGDNQETQYF.

V gene TRBV9 combines with J gene TRBJ1-4, with 7 bases matching TRBD1. There are 15 residues in the CDR3. Germline lookup yields CDR1 SGDLS and CDR2 YYNGEE. V lost 4 bases, J lost 3 bases, and 6 bases stayed unmatched. DNA for the CDR3: TGTGCCAGCAGCCCTCCGGGACAGCCTAATGAAAAACTGTTTTTT. It translates to CASSPPGQPNEKLFF.

The V call is TRBV5-4, the J call TRBJ2-7; 11 bases fit TRBD2. Germline loops: CDR1 SGHNT, CDR2 YYREEE (reference sequence). This CDR3 region has 17 residues. Trimming took 4 bases from V and 5 from J; bases not matched to a gene: 14. The CDR3 spells CASSPRTSGFPPHEQYF. The CDR3 bases are TGTGCCAGCAGCCCCCGGACTAGCGGGTTCCCCCCGCACGAGCAGTACTTC. The full variable domain, its missing parts supplied by reference TRBV5-4 and TRBJ2-7, is ETGVTQSPTHLIKTRGQQVTLRCSSQSGHNTVSWYQQALGQGPQFIFQYYREEENGRGNFPPRFSGLQFPNYSSELNVNALELDDSALYLCASSPRTSGFPPHEQYFGPGTRLTVT.

This chain joins TRBV27 and TRBJ1-4, with D hard to call. V shed 2 bases and J shed 7 bases, with 8 bases lying between them. The CDR3 runs 13 residues. CDR1 is MNHEY, CDR2 SMNVEV, per germline (reference sequence). The CDR3 sequence: CASSLEPGEKLFF. CDR3 in DNA: TGTGCCAGCAGTTTAGAACCGGGTGAAAAACTGTTTTTT.

This chain joins TRBV2 and TRBJ1-2; 9 bases match TRBD1. CDR3 length: 13 residues. The V gene's germline CDR1 is SNHLY and CDR2 FYNNEI. J was trimmed by 5 bases and V by 10 bases; bases with no gene match: 8. The CDR3 bases are TGTGCCACGGCTGGGACAGGGATGTATGGCTACACCTTC. Residues: CATAGTGMYGYTF.

The chain combines TRBV29-1 with TRBJ2-1, with TRBD2 identical over 8 bases. Germline values: CDR1 SQVTM, CDR2 ANQGSEA. Germline trimming cut 8 bases from V and 3 bases from J; bases unmatched to any gene: 6. The CDR3 length is 13 residues. CDR3 loop: CSSEREIYNEQFF. Written as DNA, the CDR3 is TGCAGCAGCGAGCGGGAGATCTACAATGAGCAGTTCTTC.

The chain carries TRBV5-1 and TRBJ2-7; 7 nucleotides match TRBD2. There are 16 residues in the CDR3. V lost 4 bases and J lost 0; bases outside the gene matches: 10. Per the germline V gene, CDR1 is SGHRS and CDR2 is YFSETQ. The CDR3 is CASSAGVIETSYEQYF. In DNA, the CDR3 is TGCGCCAGCAGCGCGGGGGTGATTGAGACCTCCTACGAGCAGTACTTC.

V gene TRBV4-3 combines with J gene TRBJ2-1; 10 nucleotides match TRBD2. The CDR3 has 15 residues. V dropped 4 bases and J dropped 3; count of bases not matched to a gene: 3. The germline V gene has CDR1 LGHNA and CDR2 YSLEER. CDR3 DNA: TGCGCCAGCAGCCCCGGGACTAGCGACTACAATGAGCAGTTCTTC. Its protein is CASSPGTSDYNEQFF.

The table lists this clone with a count of one. The rearrangement uses TRBV5-6 and TRBJ2-2, with D perhaps matching TRBD1 (6 bases). Per the germline V gene, CDR1 is SGHDT and CDR2 is YYEEEE. Trimming removed 3 bases at V and 3 bases at J, with 15 bases between. This CDR3 is 16 amino acids long. CDR3 DNA sequence: TGTGCCAGCAGCTCTTTCACCAACAGGGACACCGGGGAGCTGTTTTTT. Encoded protein: CASSSFTNRDTGELFF.

The gene calls are TRBV28 and TRBJ1-1; 9 bases line up with TRBD1. The CDR3 runs to 13 residues. Germline V gives CDR1 MDHEN, CDR2 SYDVKM. Trimming took 6 bases from V and 3 from J; bases not matched to a gene: 2. The CDR3 spells CASRQGADTEAFF. CDR3 coding DNA: TGTGCCAGCAGACAGGGGGCTGACACTGAAGCTTTCTTT. The full variable domain, its missing parts supplied by reference TRBV28 and TRBJ1-1, is DVKVTQSSRYLVKRTGEKVFLECVQDMDHENMFWYRQDPGLGLRLIYFSYDVKMKEKGDIPEGYSVSREKKERFSLILESASTNQTSMYLCASRQGADTEAFFGQGTRLTVV.

V usage is TRBV5-1 and J usage is TRBJ2-1, with TRBD1 matching 9 bases. The CDR3 length is 16 residues. The V segment lost 4 bases and the J segment 3 bases; nucleotides outside the gene matches: 8. The germline V gene has CDR1 SGHRS and CDR2 YFSETQ. The CDR3 DNA follows: TGCGCCAGCAGCAGCGCGACAGGGGGGCTCTACAATGAGCAGTTCTTC. Translating it yields CASSSATGGLYNEQFF.

V usage is TRBV7-3 and J usage is TRBJ2-3; D gene ambiguous. Germline V gene sequence: CDR1 SGHTA, CDR2 FQGTGA. The V gene lost 5 bases and the J gene lost 5 bases, with 8 bases spanning the gap. The CDR3 is made up of 12 amino acids. This CDR3 reads CASSPPGDTQYF. The CDR3 DNA reads TGTGCCAGCAGCCCTCCGGGAGATACGCAGTATTTT.

This clone turned up a few times. V usage is TRBV28 and J usage is TRBJ1-5; no clear D gene. CDR1 and CDR2 (germline): MDHEN, SYDVKM. The CDR3 length is 15 residues. Between the trimmed V and J ends, which lost 5 bases and 3 bases, there was a span of 14 bases. The CDR3: CASSAQRAHNQPQHF. The CDR3 bases are TGTGCCAGCAGTGCTCAGAGGGCCCACAATCAGCCCCAGCATTTT.

This chain uses TRBV28 with TRBJ2-7, with 11 bases that match TRBD1. CDR3 size: 15 residues. Unmatched junction bases numbered 7, after V lost 5 bases and J lost 4 bases. Germline loops: CDR1 MDHEN, CDR2 SYDVKM. In nucleotides, the CDR3 is TGTGCCAGCAGTCCCCCCGGGACAGGGGGTTACGAGCAGTACTTC. Its translation is CASSPPGTGGYEQYF. The whole variable domain, remainder taken from reference TRBV28 and TRBJ2-7, is DVKVTQSSRYLVKRTGEKVFLECVQDMDHENMFWYRQDPGLGLRLIYFSYDVKMKEKGDIPEGYSVSREKKERFSLILESASTNQTSMYLCASSPPGTGGYEQYFGPGTRLTVT.

The chain is built from TRBV5-5 and TRBJ2-7; D call uncertain. CDR1 and CDR2 from the germline V gene are SGHKS and YYEKEE (reference sequence). The V end lost 0 bases, the J end lost 3 bases, and 4 bases lay between the germline ends. The CDR3 spans 12 residues. CDR3 amino acids: CASSLGLYEQYF. The CDR3 bases are TGTGCCAGCAGCTTGGGACTCTACGAGCAGTACTTC.

This clone was seen once. The chain is built from TRBV28 and TRBJ2-3; 14 positions agree with TRBD2. Germline V gene sequence: CDR1 MDHEN, CDR2 SYDVKM. The V gene end was trimmed by 5 bases and the J gene end by 6 bases; junction bases not matched to a gene: 10. The CDR3 is 17 residues long. CDR3 sequence reads: CASSPSRLAGGPDTQYF. The CDR3 bases are TGTGCCAGCAGTCCCTCCCGACTAGCGGGAGGGCCGGATACGCAGTATTTT.

This clone was detected once. The chain couples TRBV28 to TRBJ2-1; D unresolved. Germline assignment: CDR1 MDHEN and CDR2 SYDVKM. Trimming cost V 4 bases and J 8 bases, with 18 bases left between them. The CDR3 loop spans 15 amino acids. CDR3 sequence: CASSSLANTRDEQFF. The CDR3 nucleotides read TGTGCCAGCAGTTCCTTAGCTAATACACGCGATGAGCAGTTCTTC. The variable domain in full, with the rest retrieved from reference TRBV28 and TRBJ2-1, is DVKVTQSSRYLVKRTGEKVFLECVQDMDHENMFWYRQDPGLGLRLIYFSYDVKMKEKGDIPEGYSVSREKKERFSLILESASTNQTSMYLCASSSLANTRDEQFFGPGTRLTVL.

This chain uses TRBV6-4 with TRBJ1-1, with D hard to call. Germline assignment: CDR1 MRHNA and CDR2 SNTAGT. V lost 0 bases and J lost 10, with 9 bases in between. There are 12 residues in the CDR3. CDR3 coding DNA: TGTGCCAGCAGTGACTCGACTGGATCAGCTTTCTTT. As protein: CASSDSTGSAFF.